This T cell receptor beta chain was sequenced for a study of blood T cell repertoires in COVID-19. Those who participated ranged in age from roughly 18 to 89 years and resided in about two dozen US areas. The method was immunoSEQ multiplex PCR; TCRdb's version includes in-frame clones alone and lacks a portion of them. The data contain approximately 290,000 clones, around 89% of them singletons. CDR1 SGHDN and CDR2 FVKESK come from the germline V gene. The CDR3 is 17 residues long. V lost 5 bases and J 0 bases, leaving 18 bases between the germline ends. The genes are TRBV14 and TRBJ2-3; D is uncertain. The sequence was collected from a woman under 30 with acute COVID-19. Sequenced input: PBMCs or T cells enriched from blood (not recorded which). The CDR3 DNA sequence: TGTGCCAGCAGCGATCGCCCGACGGGTACAAGCACAGATACGCAGTATTTT. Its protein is CASSDRPTGTSTDTQYF.